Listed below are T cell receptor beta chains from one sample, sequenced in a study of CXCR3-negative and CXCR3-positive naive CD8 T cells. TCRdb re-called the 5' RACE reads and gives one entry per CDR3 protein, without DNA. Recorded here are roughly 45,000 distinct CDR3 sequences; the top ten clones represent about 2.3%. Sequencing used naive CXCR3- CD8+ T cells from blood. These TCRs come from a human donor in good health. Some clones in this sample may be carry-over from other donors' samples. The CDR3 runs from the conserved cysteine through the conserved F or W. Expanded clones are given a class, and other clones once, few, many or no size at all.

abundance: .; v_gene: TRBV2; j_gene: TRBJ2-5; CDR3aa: CASSNLAGGQETQYF
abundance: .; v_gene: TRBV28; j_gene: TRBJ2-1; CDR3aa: CASSHILGKELSYNEQFF
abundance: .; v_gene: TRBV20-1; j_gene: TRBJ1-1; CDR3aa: CSARQETTNTEAFF
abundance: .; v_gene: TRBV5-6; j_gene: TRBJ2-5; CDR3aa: CASSWTPRDKTQYF
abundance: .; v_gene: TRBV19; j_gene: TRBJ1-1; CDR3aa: CASSIGFTEAFF
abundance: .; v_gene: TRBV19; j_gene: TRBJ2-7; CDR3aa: CASSMTSADYEQYF
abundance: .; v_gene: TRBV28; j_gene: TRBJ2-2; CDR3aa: CASRTGTANTGELFF
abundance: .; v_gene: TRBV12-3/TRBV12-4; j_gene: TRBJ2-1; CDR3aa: CASSLGRAGEQFF
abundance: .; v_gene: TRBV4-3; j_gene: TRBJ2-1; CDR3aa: CASSLIGGSYNEQFF
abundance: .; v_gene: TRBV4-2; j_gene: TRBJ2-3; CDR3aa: CASSQRAGADTQYF
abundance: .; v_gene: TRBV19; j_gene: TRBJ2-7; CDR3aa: CASSIVVSYEQYF
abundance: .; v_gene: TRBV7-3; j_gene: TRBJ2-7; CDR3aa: CASSASGGSYEQYF
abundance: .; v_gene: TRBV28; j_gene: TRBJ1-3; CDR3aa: CASRAGISGNTIYF
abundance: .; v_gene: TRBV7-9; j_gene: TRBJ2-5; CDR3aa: CASSPPQETQYF
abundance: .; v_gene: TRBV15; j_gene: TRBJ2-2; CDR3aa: CATSSVRANTGELFF
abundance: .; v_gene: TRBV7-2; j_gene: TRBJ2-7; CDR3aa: CASTSAGGPNEQYF
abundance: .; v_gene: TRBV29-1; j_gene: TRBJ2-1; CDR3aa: CSGFFGGPYNEQFF
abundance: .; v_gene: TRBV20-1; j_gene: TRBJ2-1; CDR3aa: CSVAALIKPGLENNEQFF
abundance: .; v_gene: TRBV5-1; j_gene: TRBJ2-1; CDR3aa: CASTTDRGWNEQFF
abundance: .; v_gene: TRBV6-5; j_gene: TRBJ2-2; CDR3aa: CASSFSPGTGELFF
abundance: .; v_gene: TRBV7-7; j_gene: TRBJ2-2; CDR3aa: CASSLARESLPGELF
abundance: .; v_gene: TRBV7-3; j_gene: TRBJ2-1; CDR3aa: CASSLLGGGANEQFF
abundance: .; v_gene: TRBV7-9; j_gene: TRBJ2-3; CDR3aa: CASSLELSGEPEDTQYF
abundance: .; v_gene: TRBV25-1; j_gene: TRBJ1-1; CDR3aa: CASSEMRIGGTEAFF
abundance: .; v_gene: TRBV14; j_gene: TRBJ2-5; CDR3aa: CASSQESRSWGETQYF
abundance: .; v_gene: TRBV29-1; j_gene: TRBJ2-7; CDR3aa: CSVEERGKYEQYF
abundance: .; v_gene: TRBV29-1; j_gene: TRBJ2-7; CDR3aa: CSVPAFETGSYEQYF
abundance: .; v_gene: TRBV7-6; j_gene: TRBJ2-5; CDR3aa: CASSLDLAGSRETQYF
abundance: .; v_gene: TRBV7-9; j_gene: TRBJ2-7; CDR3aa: CASSQGDKTYEQYF
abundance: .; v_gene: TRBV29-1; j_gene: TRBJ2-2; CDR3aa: CSVLGSTGELFF
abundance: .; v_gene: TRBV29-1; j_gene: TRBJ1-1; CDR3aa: CSVPGGGTEAFF
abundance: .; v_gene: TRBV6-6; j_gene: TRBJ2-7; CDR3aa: CASSLDTGSYEQYF
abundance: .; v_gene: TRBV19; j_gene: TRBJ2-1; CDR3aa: CASHWGGRRVNEQFF
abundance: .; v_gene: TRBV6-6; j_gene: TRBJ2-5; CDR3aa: CASSYPGAGETQYF
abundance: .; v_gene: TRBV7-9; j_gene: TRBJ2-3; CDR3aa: CASSSGDSTDTQYF
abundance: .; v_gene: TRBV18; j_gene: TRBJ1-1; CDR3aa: CASSPLNIDRTIGNTEAFF
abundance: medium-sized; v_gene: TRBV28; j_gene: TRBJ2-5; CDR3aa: CASSLYLEETQYF
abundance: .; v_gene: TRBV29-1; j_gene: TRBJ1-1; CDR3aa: CSVGDRMNTEAFF
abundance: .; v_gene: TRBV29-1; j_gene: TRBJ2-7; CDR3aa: CSVQDRAYEQYF
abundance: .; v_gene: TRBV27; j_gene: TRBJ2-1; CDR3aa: CASSLSSLNEQFF